Detailed here is one T cell receptor beta chain. Its target is not known. After removal of 3 bases from V and 7 bases from J, the junction contained 4 bases not matched to a gene. Germline CDR1 and CDR2: LNHDA and SQIVND (reference sequence). This CDR3 region has 13 residues. The data are from a study of cytomegalovirus exposure and HLA in healthy donors. Points from the study as a whole: One later analysis reportedly identified an Asian-associated ancestry cluster that showed fewer N-insertions than the roughly 620-donor mean.

With 60 Vbeta and 13 Jbeta primers, the PCR was carried out. Sequencing used immunoSEQ multiplex PCR; TCRdb keeps in-frame clones, though not all of them. The table has some 120,000 clones, 77% seen once. The sequence was obtained from a man aged 40-55 years in good health and CMV-seropositive. The chain uses TRBV19 and TRBJ1-1; 8 bases are shared with TRBD1. The sequencing input was PBMCs. This CDR3 is CASSITGTGEAFF. In DNA form, the CDR3 reads TGTGCCAGTAGTATTACCGGGACAGGTGAAGCTTTCTTT.